This is a list of T cell receptor beta chains from one sample in a study of blood T cell repertoires in COVID-19. The assay was immunoSEQ multiplex PCR, and TCRdb's table has in-frame clones only and misses some. This table holds about 120,000 clones, roughly 87% found once. Sample: peripheral blood. The receptor set was obtained from a man of 80 years or more with acute or convalescent COVID-19. Each CDR3 is given with its conserved first and last residue. The D gene is left open where the match is weak. Clone size is stated in some rows and not others, as once, few, many or a class when expanded.

length | D | J | V | size | DNA | CDR3
14 | - | TRBJ1-3 | TRBV11-2 | - | TGTGCCAGCAGCTTCGGCAGGGATGGAAACACCATATATTTT | CASSFGRDGNTIYF
16 | - | TRBJ2-2 | TRBV15 | - | TGTGCCACCAGCAGATCCGGGACACCAGAAACCGGGGAGCTGTTTTTT | CATSRSGTPETGELFF
13 | TRBD1 | TRBJ2-7 | TRBV3-1/TRBV3-2 | - | TGTGCCACCTCTTGGGGACAGGGGTACGAGCAGTACTTC | CATSWGQGYEQYF
16 | - | TRBJ1-6 | TRBV7-9 | - | TGTGCCAGCAGCTCCTCGGGGGGAGGTTTCAATTCACCCCTCCACTTT | CASSSSGGGFNSPLHF
13 | - | TRBJ2-7 | TRBV27 | many | TGTGCCAGCAGTTTACGGTTTTCCTACGAGCAGTACTTC | CASSLRFSYEQYF
18 | TRBD2 | TRBJ2-4 | TRBV11-3 | few | TGTGCCAGCAGCTGGAGCGGGAGCGTCGCTGGGAGCAAAAACATTCAGTACTTC | CASSWSGSVAGSKNIQYF
15 | - | TRBJ1-3 | TRBV11-2 | few | TGTGCCAGCAGCTTAGGCGGCCAGCTTGGAAACACCATATATTTT | CASSLGGQLGNTIYF
15 | - | TRBJ2-5 | TRBV28 | - | TGTGCCAGCAGTTTAGTAACAGGAATTCAAGAGACCCAGTACTTC | CASSLVTGIQETQYF
16 | - | TRBJ2-1 | TRBV5-1 | once | TGCGCCAGCATCTCCGGACTGCTCCAAGGCGCGTCTGAGCAGTTCTTC | CASISGLLQGASEQFF
16 | - | TRBJ1-6 | TRBV21-1 | - | TGTGCCAGCAGAAGTGGGGACAGGGCTGATAATTCACCCCTCCACTTT | CASRSGDRADNSPLHF
12 | - | TRBJ1-5 | TRBV7-9 | - | TGTGCCAGCAGCCCCATTAGTGGGCCCCAGCATTTT | CASSPISGPQHF
18 | TRBD2 | TRBJ2-1 | TRBV15 | few | TGTGCCACCAGCAGAGATCTCTTGCTAGCGGGAGGGTGGAATGAGCAGTTCTTC | CATSRDLLLAGGWNEQFF
15 | TRBD2 | TRBJ2-1 | TRBV7-3 | - | TGTGCCAGCAGCTCGTCTAGCGGGGCCTACAATGAGCAGTTCTTC | CASSSSSGAYNEQFF
15 | TRBD2 | TRBJ2-1 | TRBV3-1/TRBV3-2 | - | TGTGCCAGCAGCCTCCTTAGCGGGGGGCTTGATGAGCAGTTCTTC | CASSLLSGGLDEQFF
16 | TRBD1 | TRBJ2-2 | TRBV13 | - | TGTGCCAGTTCCGACCCGGGACAGGGTTACACCGGGGAGCTGTTTTTT | CASSDPGQGYTGELFF
16 | - | TRBJ1-6 | TRBV5-1 | - | TGCGCCAGCAGCTGGGGTCGGGGGGACCTTAATTCACCCCTCCACTTT | CASSWGRGDLNSPLHF
12 | - | TRBJ1-2 | TRBV6-2/TRBV6-3 | few | TGTGCCAGCAGTTATGGAGGCTATGGCTACACCTTC | CASSYGGYGYTF
12 | - | TRBJ1-2 | TRBV21-1 | few | TGTGCCAGCACCGTAAGTCAGGGCGGCTACACCTTC | CASTVSQGGYTF
16 | TRBD2 | TRBJ2-7 | TRBV7-2 | - | TGTGCCAGCAGCTTAGGGTTACTAGCGTTATCCTACGAGCAGTACTTC | CASSLGLLALSYEQYF
15 | - | TRBJ1-4 | TRBV10-3 | - | TGTGCCATCAGTGGCACAGGGACAACTAATGAAAAACTGTTTTTT | CAISGTGTTNEKLFF
16 | - | TRBJ2-2 | TRBV7-2 | - | TGTGCCAGCAGCTTAGCGGGAGGCTCGAACACCGGGGAGCTGTTTTTT | CASSLAGGSNTGELFF
13 | - | TRBJ2-1 | TRBV6-4 | - | TGTGCCAGCAGTGAGGCTAGAGGTGATGAGCAGTTCTTC | CASSEARGDEQFF
19 | TRBD1 | TRBJ2-3 | TRBV4-2 | - | TGTGCCAGCAGCCAAGCTGTGTACAGGGGGAGGAAGGCCACAGATACGCAGTATTTT | CASSQAVYRGRKATDTQYF
14 | - | TRBJ1-1 | TRBV7-2 | - | TGTGCCAGCAGCCAGAAAGTCGGGGGGACTGAAGCTTTCTTT | CASSQKVGGTEAFF
18 | TRBD2 | TRBJ2-1 | TRBV2 | - | TGTGCCAGCAGTGAAAGGCTAGCGGGGGCAACCTCCTACAATGAGCAGTTCTTC | CASSERLAGATSYNEQFF